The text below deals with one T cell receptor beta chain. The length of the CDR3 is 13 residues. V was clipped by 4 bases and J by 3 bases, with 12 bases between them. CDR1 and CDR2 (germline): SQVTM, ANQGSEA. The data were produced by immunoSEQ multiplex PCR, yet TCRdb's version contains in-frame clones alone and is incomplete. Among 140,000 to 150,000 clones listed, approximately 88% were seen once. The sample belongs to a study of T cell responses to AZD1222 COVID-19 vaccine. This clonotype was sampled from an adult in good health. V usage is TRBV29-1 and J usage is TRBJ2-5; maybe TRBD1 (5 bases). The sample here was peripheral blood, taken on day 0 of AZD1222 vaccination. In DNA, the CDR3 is TGCAGCGTTGTGGTCCAGGGCGAAGAGACCCAGTACTTC. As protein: CSVVVQGEETQYF.